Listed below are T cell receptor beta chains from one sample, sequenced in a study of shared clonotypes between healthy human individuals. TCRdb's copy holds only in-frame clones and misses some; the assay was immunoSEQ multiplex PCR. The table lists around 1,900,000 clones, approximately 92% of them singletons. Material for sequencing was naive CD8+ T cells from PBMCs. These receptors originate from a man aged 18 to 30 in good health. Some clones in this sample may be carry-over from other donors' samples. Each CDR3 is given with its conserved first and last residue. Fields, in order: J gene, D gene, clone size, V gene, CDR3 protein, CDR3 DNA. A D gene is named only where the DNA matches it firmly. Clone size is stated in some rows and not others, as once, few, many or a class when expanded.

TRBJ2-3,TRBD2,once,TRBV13,CATTNGLAMDTQYF,TGTGCCACCACGAATGGACTAGCGATGGATACGCAGTATTTT
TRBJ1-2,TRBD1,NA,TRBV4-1,CASSPGQGAIYGYTF,TGCGCCAGCAGCCCAGGACAGGGGGCGATCTATGGCTACACCTTC
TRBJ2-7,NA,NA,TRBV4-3,CASSQGSGGYEQYF,TGCGCCAGCAGCCAAGGGTCCGGGGGCTACGAGCAGTACTTC
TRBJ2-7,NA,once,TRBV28,CASSRRPRESEQYF,TGTGCCAGCAGTCGAAGACCCCGGGAAAGCGAGCAGTACTTC
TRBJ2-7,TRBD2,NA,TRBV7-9,CASSEPRLAGGNEQYF,TGTGCCAGCAGCGAACCCAGACTAGCGGGAGGTAACGAGCAGTACTTC
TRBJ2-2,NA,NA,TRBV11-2,CASSFLGNTGELFF,TGTGCCAGCAGCTTTTTAGGGAACACCGGGGAGCTGTTTTTT
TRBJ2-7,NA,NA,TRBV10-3,CAIRVRALGNEQYF,TGTGCCATCAGAGTACGAGCCTTAGGGAACGAGCAGTACTTC
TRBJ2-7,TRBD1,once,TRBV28,CASRTLWTGLSSYEQYF,TGTGCCAGCAGGACCCTTTGGACAGGACTTTCCTCCTACGAGCAGTACTTC
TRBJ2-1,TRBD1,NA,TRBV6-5,CASSPGTGGWNEQFF,TGTGCCAGCAGTCCTGGGACAGGGGGCTGGAATGAGCAGTTCTTC
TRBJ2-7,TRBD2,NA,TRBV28,CASSPQGSGYEQYF,TGTGCCAGCAGCCCCCAGGGTAGCGGGTACGAGCAGTACTTC
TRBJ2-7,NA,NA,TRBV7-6,CASSFLGAEQYF,TGTGCCAGCTCCTTCCTAGGGGCTGAGCAGTACTTC
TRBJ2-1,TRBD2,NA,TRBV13,CASSLRPTGLAGEVEQFF,TGTGCCAGCAGCCTGAGGCCGACGGGGCTAGCGGGAGAGGTTGAGCAGTTCTTC
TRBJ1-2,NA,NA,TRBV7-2,CASSRPGEANYGYTF,TGTGCCAGCAGCCGTCCGGGCGAGGCTAACTATGGCTACACCTTC
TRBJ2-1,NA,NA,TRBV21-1,CASSKEGYPSSYNEQFF,TGTGCCAGCAGCAAAGAAGGCTACCCAAGCTCCTACAATGAGCAGTTCTTC
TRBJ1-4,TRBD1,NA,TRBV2,CASSERRTGREKLFF,TGTGCCAGCAGTGAAAGGAGGACAGGGAGGGAAAAACTGTTTTTT
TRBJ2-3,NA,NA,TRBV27,CASSPPNGPGADTQYF,TGTGCCAGCAGTCCCCCAAACGGGCCGGGAGCAGATACGCAGTATTTT
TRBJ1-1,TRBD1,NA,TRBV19,CASRKQGGTEAFF,TGTGCCAGTAGGAAACAGGGGGGCACTGAAGCTTTCTTT
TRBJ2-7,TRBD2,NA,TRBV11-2,CASSLPSGGSHEQYF,TGTGCCAGCAGCTTACCTTCGGGGGGGAGCCACGAGCAGTACTTC
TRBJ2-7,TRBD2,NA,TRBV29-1,CSVEATGLAGGSSYEQYF,TGCAGCGTTGAAGCCACCGGACTAGCGGGAGGGAGCTCCTACGAGCAGTACTTC
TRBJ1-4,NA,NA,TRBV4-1,CASSQVQKTGLANEKLFF,TGCGCCAGCAGCCAAGTGCAGAAAACAGGGCTGGCTAATGAAAAACTGTTTTTT
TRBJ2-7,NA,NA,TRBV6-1,CASSEALGTEQYF,TGTGCCAGCAGTGAAGCGCTGGGGACCGAGCAGTACTTC